The entry below gives a single T cell receptor (beta chain) sequence along with its context. In the original processing: Amplification from reference gene primers served as the basis for estimated nucleated cell counts. The protocol was immunoSEQ multiplex PCR, while the TCRdb copy is restricted to in-frame clones and leaves out a portion. V and J calls and clone size come straight from that table; D and trimming were deduced from the DNA. The profile covers some 40,000 clones, with around 82% appearing a single time and 31% taken by the ten largest. The sample belongs to a study of blood T cell repertoires in COVID-19. Study background: Samples came from the United States, Italy and Spain, spanning acute and convalescent COVID-19. T cells, B-cell-depleted T cells, or PBMCs supplied cDNA or gDNA.

Germline CDR1 is MDHEN and CDR2 is SYDVKM. V lost 6 bases and J lost 14; bases outside the gene matches: 24. CDR3 size: 16 residues. This chain uses TRBV28 with TRBJ1-2, with TRBD1 matching 7 bases. This receptor was obtained from a woman over 75 with acute or convalescent COVID-19. Sample: peripheral blood. The CDR3 sequence: CASSPSSGQINYGGTF. The CDR3 DNA is TGTGCCAGCAGCCCTTCATCGGGACAGATTAACTATGGGGGGACCTTC.